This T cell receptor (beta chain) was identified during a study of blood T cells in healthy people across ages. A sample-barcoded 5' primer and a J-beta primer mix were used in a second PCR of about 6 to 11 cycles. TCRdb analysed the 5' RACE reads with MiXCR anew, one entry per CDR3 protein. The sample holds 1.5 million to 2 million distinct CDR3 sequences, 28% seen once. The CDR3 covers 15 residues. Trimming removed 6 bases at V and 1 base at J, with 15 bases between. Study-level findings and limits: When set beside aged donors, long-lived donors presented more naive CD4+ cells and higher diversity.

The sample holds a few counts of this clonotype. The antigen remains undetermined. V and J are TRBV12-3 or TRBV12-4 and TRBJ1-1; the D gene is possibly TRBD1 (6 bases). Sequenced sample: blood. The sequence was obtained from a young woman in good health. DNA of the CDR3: TGTGCCAGCAGCCGCCCGACAGGAACGAACACTGAAGCTTTCTTT. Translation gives CASSRPTGTNTEAFF.